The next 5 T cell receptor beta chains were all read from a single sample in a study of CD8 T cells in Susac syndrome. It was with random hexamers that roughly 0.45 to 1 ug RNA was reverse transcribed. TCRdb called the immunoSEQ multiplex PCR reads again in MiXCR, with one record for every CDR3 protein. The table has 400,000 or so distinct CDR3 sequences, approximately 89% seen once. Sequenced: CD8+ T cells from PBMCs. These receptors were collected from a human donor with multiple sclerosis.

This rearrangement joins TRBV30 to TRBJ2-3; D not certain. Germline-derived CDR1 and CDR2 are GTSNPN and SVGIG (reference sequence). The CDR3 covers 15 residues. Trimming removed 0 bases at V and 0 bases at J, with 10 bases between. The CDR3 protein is CAWSVPVRSTDTQYF. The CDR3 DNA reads TGTGCCTGGAGTGTACCAGTCAGGAGCACAGATACGCAGTATTTT.

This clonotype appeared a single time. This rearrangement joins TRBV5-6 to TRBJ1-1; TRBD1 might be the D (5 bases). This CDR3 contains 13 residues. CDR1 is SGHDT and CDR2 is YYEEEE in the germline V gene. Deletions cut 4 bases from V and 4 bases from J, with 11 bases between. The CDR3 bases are TGTGCCAGCAGCGTGAAAAGGGGCACTGAAGCTTTCTTT. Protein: CASSVKRGTEAFF.

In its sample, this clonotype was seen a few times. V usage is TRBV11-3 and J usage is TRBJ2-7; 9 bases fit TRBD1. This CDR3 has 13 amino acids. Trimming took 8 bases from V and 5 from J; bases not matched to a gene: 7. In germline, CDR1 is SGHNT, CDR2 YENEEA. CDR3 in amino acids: CASPSQGANEQYF. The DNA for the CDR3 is TGTGCCAGCCCTTCACAGGGGGCCAACGAGCAGTACTTC.

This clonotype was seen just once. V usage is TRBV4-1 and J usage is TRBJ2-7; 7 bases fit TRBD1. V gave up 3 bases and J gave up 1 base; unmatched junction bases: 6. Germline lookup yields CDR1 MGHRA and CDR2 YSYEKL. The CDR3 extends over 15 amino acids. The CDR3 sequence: CASSHEGAKSYEQYF. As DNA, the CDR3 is TGCGCCAGCAGCCACGAGGGGGCCAAATCCTACGAGCAGTACTTC.

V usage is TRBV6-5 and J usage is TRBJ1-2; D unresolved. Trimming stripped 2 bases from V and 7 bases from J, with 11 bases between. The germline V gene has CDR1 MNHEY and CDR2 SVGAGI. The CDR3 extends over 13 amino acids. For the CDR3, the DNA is TGTGCCAGCAGTTACCCGGGCGGTTTTGGCTACACCTTC. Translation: CASSYPGGFGYTF.